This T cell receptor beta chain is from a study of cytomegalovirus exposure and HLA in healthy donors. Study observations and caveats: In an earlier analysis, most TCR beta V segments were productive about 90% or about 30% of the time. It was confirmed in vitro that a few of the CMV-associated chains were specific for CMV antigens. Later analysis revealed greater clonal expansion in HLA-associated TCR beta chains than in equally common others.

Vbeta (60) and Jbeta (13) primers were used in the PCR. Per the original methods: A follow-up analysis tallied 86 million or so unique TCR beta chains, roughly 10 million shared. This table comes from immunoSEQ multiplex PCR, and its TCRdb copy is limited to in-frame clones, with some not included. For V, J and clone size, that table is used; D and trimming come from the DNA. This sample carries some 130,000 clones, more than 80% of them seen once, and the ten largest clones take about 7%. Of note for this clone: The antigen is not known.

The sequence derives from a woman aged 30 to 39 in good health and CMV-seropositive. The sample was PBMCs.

The CDR3 protein is CAITSGTPNTEAFF. The CDR3 bases are TGTGCCATCACTTCCGGGACACCTAACACTGAAGCTTTCTTT. The gene calls are TRBV10-3 and TRBJ1-1; maybe TRBD1 (6 bases). V shed 7 bases and J shed 2 bases, with 14 bases lying between them. This CDR3 comprises 14 residues. Germline loops: CDR1 ENHRY, CDR2 SYGVKD.